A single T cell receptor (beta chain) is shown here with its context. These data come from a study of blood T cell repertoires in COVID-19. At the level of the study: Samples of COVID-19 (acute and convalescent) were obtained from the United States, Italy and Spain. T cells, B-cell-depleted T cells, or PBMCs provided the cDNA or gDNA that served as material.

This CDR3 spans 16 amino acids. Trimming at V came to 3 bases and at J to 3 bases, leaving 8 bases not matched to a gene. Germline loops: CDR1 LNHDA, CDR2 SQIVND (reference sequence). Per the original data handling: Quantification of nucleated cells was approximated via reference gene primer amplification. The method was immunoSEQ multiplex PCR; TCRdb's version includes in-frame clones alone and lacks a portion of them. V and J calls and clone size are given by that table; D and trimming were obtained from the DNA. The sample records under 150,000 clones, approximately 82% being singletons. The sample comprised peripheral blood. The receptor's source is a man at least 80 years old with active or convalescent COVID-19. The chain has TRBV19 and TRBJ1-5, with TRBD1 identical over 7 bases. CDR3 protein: CASSIGLDRNNQPQHF. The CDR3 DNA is TGTGCCAGTAGTATTGGTTTGGACAGGAACAATCAGCCCCAGCATTTT.